The 14 T cell receptor beta chains reported below all come from one sample, sequenced in a study of T-cell reconstitution after alpha-beta-depleted transplantation in children (dated by TCRdb to between 2015 and 2016). Receptor amplification or capture employed PCR. The reads were generated on an Illumina HiSeq 2500. To normalize quantification of the TCRbeta repertoire, the TCR libraries were built with molecular barcoding that relied on unique molecular identifiers. The public reads were reprocessed in TCRdb via fastp at Q25 and MiXCR, keeping in-frame beta chains. When rows share a CDR3 protein, they turn into one entry using the most common DNA and genes. This sample is represented by under 750,000 distinct CDR3 sequences; roughly 23% of them were singletons. The ten top clones hold around an eighth of the sample. The sample's treatment or condition label is to be understood as: allogeneic hematopoietic cell transplantation with graft depleted of TCRalphabeta T cells and CD19 B cells.

The sequenced sample was PBMCs, mostly from graft donor cells, obtained 360 days after TCRalphabeta/CD19-depleted stem cell transplant. The receptors come from a boy less than two years old who had a stem cell transplant for acute myeloid leukemia, so the T cells may come from the graft donor.

In its sample, this clonotype was seen many times. The chain is built from TRBV5-1 and TRBJ2-1; tentatively, D is TRBD1 (5 bases). Germline V CDR1 and CDR2: SGHRS, YFSETQ. V was clipped by 0 bases and J by 6 bases, with 16 bases between them. This CDR3 is built from 16 residues. CDR3: CASSLDGRQPFNEQFF. The CDR3 DNA follows: TGCGCCAGCAGCTTGGATGGTCGACAGCCTTTCAATGAGCAGTTCTTC.

This clonotype was found many times. This chain links TRBV9 with TRBJ2-5, with D perhaps matching TRBD1 (6 bases). CDR1 is SGDLS and CDR2 is YYNGEE in the germline V gene. The CDR3 spans 13 residues. V was trimmed by 3 bases and J by 5 bases, leaving 11 bases between them. CDR3 loop: CASSDSRGETQYF. In DNA form, the CDR3 reads TGTGCCAGCAGCGACAGCAGGGGTGAGACCCAGTACTTC.

The sample holds many counts of this clonotype. The V call is TRBV12-3 or TRBV12-4, the J call TRBJ2-7; D uncertain. Trimming left V 4 bases short and J 0 bases short, with 16 bases between. CDR3 length: 16 amino acids. CDR3 loop: CASSSSWTLLSYEQYF. DNA of the CDR3: TGTGCCAGCAGTTCGTCTTGGACCCTACTCTCCTACGAGCAGTACTTC.

This clonotype has at least ten counts. This sequence joins TRBV13 and TRBJ2-7, with D perhaps TRBD1 or TRBD2 (5 bases each). This CDR3 region has 12 residues. V was clipped by 6 bases and J by 6 bases, with 12 bases between them. Per the germline V gene, CDR1 is PRHDT and CDR2 is FYEKMQ (reference sequence). CDR3 region: CASRVGRAEQYF. The CDR3 DNA is TGTGCCAGCAGGGTGGGACGGGCCGAGCAGTACTTC.

This clonotype has at least ten counts. V is TRBV20-1 and J is TRBJ1-2; the D gene is possibly TRBD1 (6 bases). The CDR3 covers 15 residues. CDR1 is DFQATT, CDR2 SNEGSKA, per germline (reference sequence). The ends were cut back, 3 bases at V and 8 bases at J, with 22 bases in the middle. As DNA, the CDR3 is TGCAGTGCTAGGCGCCGACAGGCTACAAAAGAGGGCTACACCTTC. Protein product: CSARRRQATKEGYTF.

This chain joins TRBV29-1 and TRBJ2-4; D gene unclear. This CDR3 has 13 amino acids. Trimming removed 2 bases at V and 3 bases at J, with 8 bases between. Germline CDR1 and CDR2: SQVTM and ANQGSEA. This CDR3 reads CSVETDFKNIQYF. The CDR3 DNA reads TGCAGCGTTGAAACCGACTTCAAAAACATTCAGTACTTC.

CDR3: CASSQDRLWTGGVEQFF. For the CDR3, the DNA is TGTGCCAGCAGCCAAGATCGCTTGTGGACAGGGGGAGTAGAGCAGTTCTTC. This chain joins TRBV3-1 and TRBJ2-1, with 10 bases lining up with TRBD1. In germline, CDR1 is LGHDT, CDR2 YNNKEL (reference sequence). CDR3 length: 17 residues. The J segment lost 10 bases and the V segment lost 0 bases, leaving 12 bases of the junction unmatched.

The chain uses TRBV20-1 and TRBJ1-4; D is unresolved. CDR1 is DFQATT, CDR2 SNEGSKA, per germline (reference sequence). The V end was cut by 6 bases, the J end by 3 bases, with 8 bases between. The CDR3 runs to 12 residues. The CDR3 coding sequence is TGCAGTGCCGCGTTGGCTAATGAAAAACTGTTTTTT. Its protein is CSAALANEKLFF.

This clonotype was seen only a few times. This chain joins TRBV12-3 or TRBV12-4 and TRBJ1-2; no clear D gene. This CDR3 spans 14 amino acids. The V end was cut by 3 bases, the J end by 4 bases, with 12 bases between. CDR3 sequence (DNA): TGTGCCAGCAGTTTGGCGGGGTCGGGCTATGGCTACACCTTC. Its translation is CASSLAGSGYGYTF.

The chain employs TRBV5-5 and TRBJ1-5; TRBD1 is a possible D gene (5 bases). With 4 bases removed from V and 6 bases from J, the gap between germline ends came to 17 bases. Germline assignment: CDR1 SGHKS and CDR2 YYEKEE (reference sequence). This CDR3 spans 15 amino acids. CDR3 sequence: CASSLGDLTIQPQHF. CDR3 in DNA: TGTGCCAGCAGCCTCGGGGACCTGACTATTCAGCCCCAGCATTTT. The whole variable domain, remainder taken from reference TRBV5-5 and TRBJ1-5, is DAGVTQSPTHLIKTRGQQVTLRCSPISGHKSVSWYQQVLGQGPQFIFQYYEKEERGRGNFPDRFSARQFPNYSSELNVNALLLGDSALYLCASSLGDLTIQPQHFGDGTRLSIL.

The chain uses TRBV4-3 and TRBJ1-5; D is ambiguous. The germline V gene has CDR1 LGHNA and CDR2 YSLEER. CDR3 length: 14 amino acids. Trimming took 1 base from V and 4 from J, leaving 8 bases between them. This CDR3 is CASSQVGFNQPQHF. CDR3 in DNA: TGCGCCAGCAGCCAAGTAGGGTTTAATCAGCCCCAGCATTTT.

This clonotype came up a few times. This chain uses TRBV20-1 with TRBJ1-6; TRBD1 might be the D (5 bases). The V end lost 4 bases, the J end lost 5 bases, and 9 bases lay between the germline ends. This CDR3 has 13 amino acids. Looked up from germline, CDR1 is DFQATT and CDR2 is SNEGSKA (reference sequence). The CDR3 region is CSAKTANNSPLHF. The DNA for the CDR3 is TGCAGTGCTAAGACAGCCAATAATTCACCCCTCCACTTT.

The chain joins TRBV9 to TRBJ2-1; D unresolved. Trimming stripped 0 bases from V and 8 bases from J, with 15 bases between. This CDR3 comprises 15 residues. Germline CDR1 is SGDLS and CDR2 is YYNGEE. The CDR3 loop is CASSVEARPSDEQFF. The DNA for the CDR3 is TGTGCCAGCAGCGTAGAAGCCAGGCCGTCCGATGAGCAGTTCTTC.

In its sample, this clonotype was seen a few times. The rearrangement joins TRBV21-1 to TRBJ2-1; the table's D call TRBD1 went unverified against the DNA. TRBV21-1 corresponds to a pseudogene. The CDR3 extends over 17 amino acids. CDR3 coding DNA: TGTGCCAGCGAATACTGTCCCTTGAGCGCATCTGGGAATGAGCAGTTCTTC. Its protein is CASEYCPLSASGNEQFF.